This T cell receptor (beta chain) comes out of a study of T cells in Graves' hyperthyroidism and ophthalmopathy. The wider study: Peripheral blood collection took place at initial diagnosis, before any treatment. Findings of the study overall: Onset of ophthalmopathy came a median 6.5 months after the model predicted it. Blood shared most expanded thyroid clonotypes above 0.001.

The CDR3 spans 13 residues. V shed 1 base and J shed 6 bases, with 10 bases lying between them. Template material for amplifying TCR beta CDR3 regions consisted of RNA transcripts. Primed by the HTBI set, a first-round RT-PCR was run on the TCR CDR3. TCRdb used MiXCR to reprocess the multiplex PCR reads, holding one entry per CDR3 protein. The sample carries hundreds of thousands of distinct CDR3 sequences, 11% to 15% recorded once. It was 8 to 10 ml of fresh peripheral blood that supplied the PBMCs. This clonotype was detected many times. Its target is not known. Sequenced: blood. The chain combines TRBV12-3 or TRBV12-4 with TRBJ2-7; D possibly corresponds to TRBD1 (6 bases). This receptor was taken from a woman under 40 with Graves' hyperthyroidism that later progressed to Graves' ophthalmopathy. Here the CDR3 reads CASSLDRESEQYF. The CDR3 DNA sequence: TGTGCCAGCAGTTTAGACAGGGAATCCGAGCAGTACTTC.